The 27 T cell receptor beta chains listed next were all sequenced from one sample in a study of CD8+ T cells in alopecia areata. RNA was extracted and reverse transcribed into cDNA as the sequencing template. Measured with immunoSEQ multiplex PCR; TCRdb has only the in-frame clones, and not every one. The table lists 130,000 to 150,000 clones, about half of them singletons, with more than 0.95% in the top ten. The sample in question was CD4+ T cells sorted from blood, obtained at week 0. Receptors were obtained from a human donor with alopecia areata.

This clone was picked up a small number of times. The CDR3 nucleotides read TGTGCCAGCTCACCATCTTCGGGGGTAGAGACCCAGTACTTC. Its translation is CASSPSSGVETQYF. The rearrangement joins TRBV18 to TRBJ2-5, with a tentative D call TRBD2 (6 bases). Trimming cost V 2 bases and J 4 bases, with 11 bases left between them. The CDR3 loop spans 14 amino acids. From germline, CDR1 is KGHSH and CDR2 LQKENI.

J is TRBJ2-1 and V is TRBV11-2, with D possibly called TRBD1 or TRBD2 (5 bases each). The V end was cut by 7 bases, the J end by 3 bases, with 19 bases between. Germline V gives CDR1 SGHAT, CDR2 FQNNGV. This CDR3 has 16 amino acids. CDR3 bases: TGTGCCAGCAAAATTACGGCGCAGGGAGACTACAATGAGCAGTTCTTC. Translation: CASKITAQGDYNEQFF.

The rearrangement links TRBV11-2 to TRBJ2-5, with unresolved D. Trimming stripped 5 bases from V and 5 bases from J, with 6 bases between. Looked up from germline, CDR1 is SGHAT and CDR2 is FQNNGV. The CDR3 has 11 amino acids. Here the CDR3 reads CASSPGETQYF. Here the CDR3 DNA reads TGTGCCAGCAGCCCTGGGGAGACCCAGTACTTC.

The chain uses TRBV29-1 and TRBJ2-7; D may be TRBD2 (5 bases). The CDR3 runs 11 residues. CDR1 is SQVTM, CDR2 ANQGSEA, per germline. The ends were cut back, 6 bases at V and 3 bases at J, with 9 bases in the middle. CDR3 amino acids: CSVNGDYEQYF. The CDR3 nucleotides are TGCAGCGTAAACGGGGACTACGAGCAGTACTTC.

The chain recombines TRBV30 with TRBJ2-3; 9 nucleotides line up with TRBD2. The CDR3 sequence is 15 residues long. The junction had 7 bases not matched to a gene; V was cut back by 4 bases and J by 2 bases. The V gene's germline CDR1 is GTSNPN and CDR2 SVGIG (reference sequence). CDR3 DNA: TGTGCCTGGACTGCGGCGGGAGGGTTCACAGATACGCAGTATTTT. This translates into CAWTAAGGFTDTQYF.

The sample holds one count of this clone. The chain links TRBV25-1 to TRBJ1-2; 10 bases map to TRBD1. The CDR3 spans 12 residues. J gave up 8 bases and V 6 bases, and 3 bases lay outside the gene matches. CDR1 is MGHDK and CDR2 is SYGVNS in the germline V gene. The CDR3 reads CASRPGQGGYTF. DNA of the CDR3: TGTGCCAGCAGGCCGGGACAGGGGGGCTACACCTTC.

The chain couples TRBV29-1 to TRBJ2-5; no definite D call. Germline lookup yields CDR1 SQVTM and CDR2 ANQGSEA. The CDR3 totals 13 residues. The germline V and J ends were trimmed by 4 bases and 5 bases, with 14 bases remaining between them. The chain's CDR3 is CSVGPRTTETQYF. The CDR3 nucleotides read TGCAGCGTTGGACCTCGTACTACCGAGACCCAGTACTTC.

This rearrangement joins TRBV10-3 to TRBJ2-5; D unresolved. This CDR3 is built from 12 residues. CDR1 is ENHRY, CDR2 SYGVKD, per germline. V shed 0 bases and J shed 7 bases, with 6 bases lying between them. In DNA, the CDR3 is TGTGCCATCAGTGAGTCGACTCCGACCCAGTACTTC. Protein sequence: CAISESTPTQYF.

As to this clone: One end of the junction is discordant with germline, which a read error may explain. This sequence joins TRBV7-7 and TRBJ2-3; 8 bases agree with TRBD2. CDR1 SSHAT and CDR2 FNYEAQ come from the germline V gene (reference sequence). There are 18 residues in the CDR3. The CDR3 DNA sequence: TGTGCTAGCAGCTTACCTCGGCAACTAGCGGAAAACACAGATACGCAGTATTTT. Translated, it gives CASSLPRQLAENTDTQYF.

This chain links TRBV5-1 with TRBJ2-3; TRBD1 aligns across 8 bases. In germline, CDR1 is SGHRS, CDR2 YFSETQ. The CDR3 length is 15 residues. The V gene end was trimmed by 3 bases and the J gene end by 1 base; junction bases not matched to a gene: 4. In nucleotides, the CDR3 is TGCGCCAGCAGCTGGACAGGGCAAGGCACAGATACGCAGTATTTT. This translates into CASSWTGQGTDTQYF.

The genes are TRBV6-1 and TRBJ1-2; TRBD1 matches 7 bases. The CDR3 sequence is 13 residues long. V gave up 6 bases and J gave up 2 bases; unmatched junction bases: 3. Germline values: CDR1 MNHNS, CDR2 SASEGT. CDR3 nucleotide sequence: TGTGCCAGCAGCCTGGACAGGAACTATGGCTACACCTTC. As protein: CASSLDRNYGYTF.

This clone was found a few times. The chain couples TRBV7-2 to TRBJ2-1, with D maybe TRBD2 (5 bases). V lost 5 bases and J 10 bases, leaving 12 bases between the germline ends. The germline V gene has CDR1 SGHTA and CDR2 FQGNSA. CDR3 length: 12 residues. CDR3 DNA: TGTGCCAGCAGCACGTACAGCGGAGAGCAGTTCTTC. It codes for CASSTYSGEQFF.

The sample holds a few counts of this clone. This sequence joins TRBV19 and TRBJ2-2, with 8 bases fitting TRBD2. J was trimmed by 4 bases and V by 6 bases; bases with no gene match: 7. This CDR3 is built from 15 residues. The V gene's germline CDR1 is LNHDA and CDR2 SQIVND (reference sequence). CDR3 sequence: CASSPAGVGTGELFF. CDR3 sequence (DNA): TGTGCCAGTAGCCCAGCGGGAGTCGGCACCGGGGAGCTGTTTTTT.

The CDR3 spells CASSLEIAGGSTGELFF. CDR3 DNA: TGTGCCAGCAGCTTGGAGATAGCGGGAGGAAGTACCGGGGAGCTGTTTTTT. V usage is TRBV5-6 and J usage is TRBJ2-2, with 10 bases fitting TRBD2. V lost 0 bases to trimming and J lost 5 bases; unmatched junction nucleotides: 7. CDR3 length: 17 residues. CDR1 and CDR2 from the germline V gene are SGHDT and YYEEEE.

This clone was detected a few times. This chain uses TRBV7-9 with TRBJ2-1, with 13 bases identical to TRBD2. The germline V gene has CDR1 SEHNR and CDR2 FQNEAQ (reference sequence). The length of the CDR3 is 17 residues. The trim removed 1 base at V and 7 bases at J, leaving 7 bases unmatched. In nucleotides, the CDR3 is TGTGCCAGCAGCTTAGGACTAGCGGGAGGCAATGAGAATGAGCAGTTCTTC. Translating it yields CASSLGLAGGNENEQFF.

This clone was picked up a small number of times. V is TRBV10-3 and J is TRBJ2-7; possibly TRBD1 or TRBD2 for D (5 bases each). CDR3 length equals 14 residues. Trimming stripped 5 bases from V and 3 bases from J, with 14 bases between. Germline values: CDR1 ENHRY, CDR2 SYGVKD. The CDR3 region is CAISPRDPGYEQYF. The CDR3 DNA reads TGTGCCATCAGTCCAAGGGACCCTGGCTACGAGCAGTACTTC.

The chain carries TRBV5-1 and TRBJ2-1, with D perhaps being TRBD1 or TRBD2 (5 bases each). V was clipped by 3 bases and J by 7 bases, with 17 bases between them. The CDR3 is made up of 15 amino acids. From germline, CDR1 is SGHRS and CDR2 YFSETQ. CDR3 sequence reads: CASSYSIRGENEQFF. In DNA form, the CDR3 reads TGCGCCAGCAGCTACTCGATTAGAGGGGAGAATGAGCAGTTCTTC.

Notes on this clone: Other nucleotide sequences in the sample specify the same CDR3. This chain connects TRBV6-6 to TRBJ1-2; a possible D gene is TRBD1 (6 bases). This CDR3 is 14 amino acids long. The V gene's germline CDR1 is MNHNY and CDR2 SVGAGI (reference sequence). V was pared by 7 bases and J by 7 bases, with 19 bases between. For the CDR3, the DNA is TGTGCCAGCAAAGGGGGGGTTGAACTCTTTGGCTACACCTTC. Its protein product is CASKGGVELFGYTF.

The sample holds one count of this clone. This chain uses TRBV6-5 with TRBJ2-1, with 7 bases aligning to TRBD2. Germline lookup yields CDR1 MNHEY and CDR2 SVGAGI. This CDR3 has 14 amino acids. J was trimmed by 2 bases and V by 4 bases; bases with no gene match: 2. CDR3 loop: CASSSGGAYNEQFF. The DNA for the CDR3 is TGTGCCAGCAGTTCGGGGGGTGCCTACAATGAGCAGTTCTTC.

The chain links TRBV6-1 to TRBJ1-1; D call uncertain. This CDR3 comprises 14 residues. V dropped 4 bases and J dropped 0 bases, with 9 bases sitting between them. Germline assignment: CDR1 MNHNS and CDR2 SASEGT. The CDR3 spells CASSGQLMNTEAFF. CDR3 bases: TGTGCCAGCAGTGGGCAGCTCATGAACACTGAAGCTTTCTTT.

The V call is TRBV6-5, the J call TRBJ2-1; D unresolved. The CDR3 runs to 14 residues. V gave up 10 bases and J gave up 0 bases, with 13 bases separating them. Germline values: CDR1 MNHEY, CDR2 SVGAGI. The CDR3 coding sequence is TGTGCCACTCGCCCCGGGTCCTCCTACAATGAGCAGTTCTTC. Translating gives CATRPGSSYNEQFF.

The chain employs TRBV2 and TRBJ1-5; no firm D call. V was clipped by 7 bases and J by 3 bases, with 13 bases between them. The CDR3 totals 14 residues. The germline V gene has CDR1 SNHLY and CDR2 FYNNEI. The CDR3 nucleotides read TGTGCCAGCAAACCGACTGCATACAATCAGCCCCAGCATTTT. Translation gives CASKPTAYNQPQHF.

The chain has TRBV4-2 and TRBJ2-5; 10 bases are a match to TRBD1. The CDR3 is 14 residues long. From germline, CDR1 is LGHNA and CDR2 YNFKEQ. The junction had 0 bases not matched to a gene; V was cut back by 1 base and J by 4 bases. In DNA, the CDR3 is TGTGCCAGCAGCCAAGGGGACAGGGGAGAGACCCAGTACTTC. This gives the protein CASSQGDRGETQYF.

This clone showed up just a few times. The CDR3, as DNA: TGTGCCAGCTCCGGGACGAACACCGGGGAGCTGTTTTTT. Its translation: CASSGTNTGELFF. J is TRBJ2-2 and V is TRBV28, with a weak D call TRBD2 (5 bases). V gave up 8 bases and J gave up 0 bases, with 7 bases separating them. The CDR3 has 13 residues. Looked up from germline, CDR1 is MDHEN and CDR2 is SYDVKM.

The V call is TRBV29-1, the J call TRBJ2-7; 10 bases match TRBD2. Germline CDR1 SQVTM, CDR2 ANQGSEA. The CDR3 consists of 18 residues. Trimming at V came to 4 bases and at J to 1 base, leaving 16 bases not matched to a gene. The DNA of the CDR3 is TGCAGCGTTGGCGTTTTCGGGGCTAGCGGGAGAGAATCCTACGAGCAGTACTTC. It codes for CSVGVFGASGRESYEQYF.

The chain couples TRBV4-2 to TRBJ2-1, with D unresolved. Trimming took off 0 bases at V and 7 bases at J, with 7 bases between the two ends. This CDR3 comprises 13 residues. Germline V CDR1 and CDR2: LGHNA, YNFKEQ. The CDR3 loop is CASSQEPANEQFF. The CDR3 bases are TGTGCCAGCAGCCAAGAACCTGCTAATGAGCAGTTCTTC.

This clone was picked up a small number of times. This chain uses TRBV23-1 with TRBJ2-3; no clear D gene. TRBV23-1 has ORF status, its function being uncertain. V lost 0 bases and J 4 bases, leaving 8 bases between the germline ends. CDR3 length: 14 amino acids. The CDR3 sequence: CASSQSPGPDTQYF. The CDR3 DNA sequence: TGCGCCAGCAGTCAATCTCCCGGACCAGATACGCAGTATTTT.